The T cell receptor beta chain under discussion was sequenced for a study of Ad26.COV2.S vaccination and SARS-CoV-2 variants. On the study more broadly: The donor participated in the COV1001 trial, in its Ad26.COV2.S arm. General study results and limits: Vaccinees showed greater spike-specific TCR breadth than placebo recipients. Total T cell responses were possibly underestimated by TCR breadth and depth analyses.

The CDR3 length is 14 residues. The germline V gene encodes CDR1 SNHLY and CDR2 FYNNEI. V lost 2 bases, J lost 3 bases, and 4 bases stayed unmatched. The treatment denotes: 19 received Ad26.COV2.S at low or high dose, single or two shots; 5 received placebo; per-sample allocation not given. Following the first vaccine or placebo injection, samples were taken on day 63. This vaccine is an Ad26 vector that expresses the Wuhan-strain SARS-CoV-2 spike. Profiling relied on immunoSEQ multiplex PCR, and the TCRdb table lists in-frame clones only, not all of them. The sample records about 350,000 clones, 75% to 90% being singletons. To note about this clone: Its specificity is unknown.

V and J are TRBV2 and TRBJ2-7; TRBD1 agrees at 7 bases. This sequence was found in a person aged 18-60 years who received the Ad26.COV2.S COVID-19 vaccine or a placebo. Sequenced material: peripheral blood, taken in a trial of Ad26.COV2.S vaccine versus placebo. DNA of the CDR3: TGTGCCAGCAGTGAAAGACAGGGATACTACGAGCAGTACTTC. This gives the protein CASSERQGYYEQYF. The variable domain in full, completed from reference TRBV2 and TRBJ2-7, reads EPEVTQTPSHQVTQMGQEVILRCVPISNHLYFYWYRQILGQKVEFLVSFYNNEISEKSEIFDDQFSVERPDGSNFTLKIRSTKLEDSAMYFCASSERQGYYEQYFGPGTRLTVT.